The 3 T cell receptor beta chains below come from one sample, sequenced in a study of shared clonotypes between healthy human individuals. The assay was immunoSEQ multiplex PCR, and TCRdb's table has in-frame clones only and misses some. The repertoire holds 850,000 to 1,100,000 clones, with approximately 77% as singletons. Material: memory CD4+ T cells from PBMCs. Subset specified: CD45RA-negative fraction. These receptors were collected from a man aged 18 to 30 in good health. Some clones in this sample may be carry-over from other donors' samples.

This clone was picked up a small number of times. The J gene is TRBJ1-4, the V gene TRBV27; D is ambiguous. V was clipped by 6 bases and J by 8 bases, with 13 bases between them. Germline loops: CDR1 MNHEY, CDR2 SMNVEV (reference sequence). The CDR3 extends over 13 amino acids. The CDR3 coding sequence is TGTGCCAGCAGAAAAAACAGAGAAGAAAAACTGTTTTTT. As protein: CASRKNREEKLFF.

The chain carries TRBV9 and TRBJ2-2; 8 bases match TRBD2. The V gene's germline CDR1 is SGDLS and CDR2 YYNGEE. The trim removed 0 bases at V and 7 bases at J, leaving 5 bases unmatched. The length of the CDR3 is 15 residues. The CDR3 here is CASSVAAGGRGELFF. Here the CDR3 DNA reads TGTGCCAGCAGCGTAGCGGCGGGAGGACGCGGGGAGCTGTTTTTT.

At least ten counts were recorded for this clone. Other DNA sequences from this sample encode an identical CDR3 as well. The V and J genes are TRBV28 and TRBJ1-1; possibly TRBD1 for D (6 bases). The CDR3 has 14 residues. The germline gives CDR1 MDHEN, CDR2 SYDVKM. V lost 2 bases and J 0 bases, leaving 7 bases between the germline ends. CDR3 region: CASSLDRMNTEAFF. CDR3 sequence (DNA): TGTGCCAGCAGTTTAGACAGGATGAACACTGAAGCTTTCTTT.